The clone carrying this TCR beta chain has a handful of counts. As yet, its antigen is unknown. The data were obtained in a study of T-cell memory formation after mild COVID-19. TCRdb independently ran MiXCR on the 5' RACE reads; one entry per CDR3 protein. The sample carries under 110,000 distinct CDR3 sequences, over 15% recorded once. Findings and caveats of the study: Clones that contracted clustered mainly in CM and EM if CD4+ and in EMRA if CD8+. CD4/CD8 balance characterized clones contracting day 15 to 85, and CD4+ skew characterized later expanders. Specificity for SARS-CoV-2 was not confirmed among the second-wave clones peaking on day 37.

CDR1 and CDR2 (germline): MNHEY, SVGAGI. V lost 2 bases, J lost 7 bases, and 8 bases stayed unmatched. The CDR3 is made up of 15 amino acids. V is TRBV6-5 and J is TRBJ2-1; TRBD1 aligns across 7 bases. The sample consisted of PBMCs or a T cell subset sorted from them (not recorded which). The TCR sequence derives from an adult woman who had mild COVID-19 (a few samples of this study predate the infection). Cell type and time point are not known. The CDR3 loop reads CASSYGTVHYNEQFF. CDR3 nucleotide sequence: TGTGCCAGCAGTTACGGGACAGTACACTATAATGAGCAGTTCTTC.